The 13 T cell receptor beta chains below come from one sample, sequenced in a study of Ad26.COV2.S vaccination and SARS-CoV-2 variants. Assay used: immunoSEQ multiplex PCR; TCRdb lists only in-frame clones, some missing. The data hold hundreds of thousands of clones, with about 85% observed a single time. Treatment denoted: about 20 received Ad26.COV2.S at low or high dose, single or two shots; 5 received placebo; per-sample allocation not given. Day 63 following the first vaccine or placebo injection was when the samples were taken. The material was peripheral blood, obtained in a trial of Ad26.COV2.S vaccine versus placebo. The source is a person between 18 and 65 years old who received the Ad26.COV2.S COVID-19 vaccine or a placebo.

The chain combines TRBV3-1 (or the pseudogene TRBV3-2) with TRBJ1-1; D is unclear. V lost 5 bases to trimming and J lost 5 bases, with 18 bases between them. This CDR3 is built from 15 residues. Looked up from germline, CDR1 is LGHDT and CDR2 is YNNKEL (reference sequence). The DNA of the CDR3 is TGTGCCAGCAGCTTATTAAGTGGCCGGGAGACTGAAGCTTTCTTT. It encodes CASSLLSGRETEAFF.

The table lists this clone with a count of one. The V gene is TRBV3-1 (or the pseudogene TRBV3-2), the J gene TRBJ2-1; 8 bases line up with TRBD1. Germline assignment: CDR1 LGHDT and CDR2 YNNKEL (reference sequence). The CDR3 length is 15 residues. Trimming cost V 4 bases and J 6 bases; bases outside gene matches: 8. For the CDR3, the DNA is TGTGCCAGCAGCCTTAGGACAGGGATGCGCAATGAGCAGTTCTTC. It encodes CASSLRTGMRNEQFF.

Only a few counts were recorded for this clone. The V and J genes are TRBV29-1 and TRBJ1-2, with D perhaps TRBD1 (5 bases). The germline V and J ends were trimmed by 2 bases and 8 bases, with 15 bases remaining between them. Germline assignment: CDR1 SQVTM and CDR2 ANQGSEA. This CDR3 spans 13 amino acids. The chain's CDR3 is CSVETGQGTGYTF. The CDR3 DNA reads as TGCAGCGTTGAAACCGGGCAGGGAACGGGCTACACCTTC.

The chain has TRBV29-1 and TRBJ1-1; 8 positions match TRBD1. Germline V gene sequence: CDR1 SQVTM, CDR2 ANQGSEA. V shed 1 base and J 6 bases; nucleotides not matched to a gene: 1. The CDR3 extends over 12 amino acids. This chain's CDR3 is CSVEGQGPEAFF. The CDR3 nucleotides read TGCAGCGTTGAAGGACAGGGGCCTGAAGCTTTCTTT.

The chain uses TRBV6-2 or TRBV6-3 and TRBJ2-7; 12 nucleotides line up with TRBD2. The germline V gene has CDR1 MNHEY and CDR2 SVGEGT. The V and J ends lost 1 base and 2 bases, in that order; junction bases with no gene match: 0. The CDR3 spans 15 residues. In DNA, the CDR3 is TGTGCCAGCAGTTACTGGACTAGCGGGACCTACGAGCAGTACTTC. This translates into CASSYWTSGTYEQYF.

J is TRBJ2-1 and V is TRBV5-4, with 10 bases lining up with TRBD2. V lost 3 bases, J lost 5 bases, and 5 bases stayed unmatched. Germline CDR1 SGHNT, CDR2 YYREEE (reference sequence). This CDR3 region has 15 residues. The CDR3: CASSSPGLAHNEQFF. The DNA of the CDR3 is TGTGCCAGCAGCTCACCGGGACTAGCGCACAATGAGCAGTTCTTC.

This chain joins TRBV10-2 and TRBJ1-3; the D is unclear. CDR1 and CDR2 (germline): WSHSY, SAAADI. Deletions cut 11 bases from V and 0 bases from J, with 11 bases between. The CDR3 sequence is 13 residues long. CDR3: CAATVNSGNTIYF. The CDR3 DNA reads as TGCGCCGCTACAGTCAACTCTGGAAACACCATATATTTT.

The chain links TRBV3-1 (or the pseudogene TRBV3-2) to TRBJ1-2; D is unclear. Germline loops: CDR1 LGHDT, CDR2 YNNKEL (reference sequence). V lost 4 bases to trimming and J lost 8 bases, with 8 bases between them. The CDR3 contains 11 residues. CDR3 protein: CASSLLAGYTF. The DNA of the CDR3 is TGTGCCAGCAGCCTGCTGGCCGGCTACACCTTC.

In nucleotides, the CDR3 is TGTGCCAGCAGCTTGGACAGGGGGTACACTGAAGCTTTCTTT. Amino acid sequence: CASSLDRGYTEAFF. The rearrangement uses TRBV5-4 and TRBJ1-1; 8 bases line up with TRBD1. V lost 0 bases and J lost 3; bases outside the gene matches: 1. From germline, CDR1 is SGHNT and CDR2 YYREEE (reference sequence). The CDR3 contains 14 residues.

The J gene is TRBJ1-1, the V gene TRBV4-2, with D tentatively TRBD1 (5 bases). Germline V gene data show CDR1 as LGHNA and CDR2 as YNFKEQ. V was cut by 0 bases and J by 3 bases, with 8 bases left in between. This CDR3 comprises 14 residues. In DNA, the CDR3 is TGTGCCAGCAGCCAAGATAGGGGAGACACTGAAGCTTTCTTT. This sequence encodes CASSQDRGDTEAFF.

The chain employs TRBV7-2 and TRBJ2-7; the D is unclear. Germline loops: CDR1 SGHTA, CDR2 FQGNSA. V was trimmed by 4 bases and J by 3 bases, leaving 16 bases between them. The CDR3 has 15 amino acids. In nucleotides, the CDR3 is TGTGCCAGCAGCTCGGGCCCAACATCCTTCTACGAGCAGTACTTC. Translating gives CASSSGPTSFYEQYF.

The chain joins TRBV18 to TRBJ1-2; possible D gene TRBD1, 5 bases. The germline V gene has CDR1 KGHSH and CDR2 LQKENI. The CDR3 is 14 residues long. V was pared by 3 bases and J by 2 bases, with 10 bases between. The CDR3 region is CASSPKTENYGYTF. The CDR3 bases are TGTGCCAGCTCACCCAAGACAGAGAACTATGGCTACACCTTC.

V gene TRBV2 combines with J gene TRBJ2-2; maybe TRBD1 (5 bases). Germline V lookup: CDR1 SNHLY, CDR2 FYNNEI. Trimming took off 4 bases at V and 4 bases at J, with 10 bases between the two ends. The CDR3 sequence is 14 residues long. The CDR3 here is CASSGQGFTGELFF. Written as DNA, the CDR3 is TGTGCCAGCAGTGGTCAGGGCTTCACCGGGGAGCTGTTTTTT.